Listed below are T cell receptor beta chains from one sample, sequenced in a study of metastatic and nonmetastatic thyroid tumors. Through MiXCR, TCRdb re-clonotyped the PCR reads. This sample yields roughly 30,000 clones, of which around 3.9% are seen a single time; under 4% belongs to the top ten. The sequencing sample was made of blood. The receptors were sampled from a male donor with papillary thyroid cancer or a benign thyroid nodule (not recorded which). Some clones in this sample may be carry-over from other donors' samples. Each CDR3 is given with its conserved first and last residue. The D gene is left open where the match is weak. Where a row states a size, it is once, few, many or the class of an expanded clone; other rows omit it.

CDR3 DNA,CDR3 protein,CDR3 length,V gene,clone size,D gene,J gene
TGTGCCAGCAGTTTGAGTAACGGGATTAGCTACGAGCAGTACTTC,CASSLSNGISYEQYF,15,TRBV12-3/TRBV12-4,medium-sized,-,TRBJ2-7
TGTGCCACCAGTGATCGGGACACGTCAAAGGGCTCCTACAATGAGCAGTTCTTC,CATSDRDTSKGSYNEQFF,18,TRBV24-1,-,-,TRBJ2-1
TGTGCCAGCAGTTCTACTTGGACTAGCGGGTCCTACAATGAGCAGTTCTTC,CASSSTWTSGSYNEQFF,17,TRBV7-9,many,TRBD2,TRBJ2-1
TGTGCCAGCAGCGTAGCACAAGGTTCGACAGTCGGTGGCTACACCTTC,CASSVAQGSTVGGYTF,16,TRBV9,many,-,TRBJ1-2
TGTGCCTGGAGGCAGGATAACTATGGCTACACCTTC,CAWRQDNYGYTF,12,TRBV30,many,-,TRBJ1-2
TGTGCCAGCAGTTACTCGAAAAATCAGCCCCAGCATTTT,CASSYSKNQPQHF,13,TRBV6-2/TRBV6-3,-,-,TRBJ1-5
TGTGCCAGTAGTATAGGGTCGGCGTACAATCAGCCCCAGCATTTT,CASSIGSAYNQPQHF,15,TRBV19,many,-,TRBJ1-5
TGTGCCAGCAGACCGGGACAAGTCTATGGCTACACCTTC,CASRPGQVYGYTF,13,TRBV2,few,-,TRBJ1-2
TGTGCCATCGGCCCGCCGGGAGCCTACGAGCAGTACTTC,CAIGPPGAYEQYF,13,TRBV10-3,many,-,TRBJ2-7
TGCGCCAGCAGCTTGGTATCAGGGTCCTACGAGCAGTACTTC,CASSLVSGSYEQYF,14,TRBV5-1,few,-,TRBJ2-7
TGTGCCAGCTCCTTGAACTCACAGGGAGGAGAGACCCAGTACTTC,CASSLNSQGGETQYF,15,TRBV18,many,-,TRBJ2-5
TGTGCCAGTAGCCCCAGTTCAGGGGCCGACGATCAGCCCCAGCATTTT,CASSPSSGADDQPQHF,16,TRBV19,many,-,TRBJ1-5
TGTGCCAGCAGCCAATTGGGGGCAGGTGGCTACACCTTC,CASSQLGAGGYTF,13,TRBV14,-,-,TRBJ1-2
TGCGCCAGCAGCCAAGGTGGGGGTCGAGGCGGTGGCTACACCTTC,CASSQGGGRGGGYTF,15,TRBV4-1,many,-,TRBJ1-2
TGCAGCGTTTCTTTAGCGGGAGGGCAGGGTACGCAGTATTTT,CSVSLAGGQGTQYF,14,TRBV29-1,few,TRBD2,TRBJ2-3
TGCAGTGCTAGACCGGGACAGGGAGTGGATGGCTACACCTTC,CSARPGQGVDGYTF,14,TRBV20-1,many,TRBD1,TRBJ1-2
TGTGCCAGCAGCGAGCACACCATATATTTT,CASSEHTIYF,10,TRBV6-1,medium-sized,-,TRBJ1-3
TGCAGTGCTGCCCCCCTTGGTGCGGGAGGGCCCGTGGAGCTGTTTTTT,CSAAPLGAGGPVELFF,16,TRBV20-1,-,TRBD2,TRBJ2-2
TGTGCCAGCTCCCCAGCCAGGGACGATACGCAGTATTTT,CASSPARDDTQYF,13,TRBV7-3,few,-,TRBJ2-3
TGCGCCAGCAGCTTTCGGCCGGGACAGGGAAAAGAGACCCAGTACTTC,CASSFRPGQGKETQYF,16,TRBV5-1,few,TRBD1,TRBJ2-5
TGTGCCAGCATTATATTCAGGACAGGGGGAAACACTGAAGCTTTCTTT,CASIIFRTGGNTEAFF,16,TRBV6-2/TRBV6-3,many,TRBD1,TRBJ1-1
TGTGCCAGCAGCTTATCAGCAGGGAAAGCGGCACATGGCCACACCTTC,CASSLSAGKAAHGHTF,16,TRBV7-9,many,-,TRBJ1-2
TGTGCCAGCAGTGGGGGGGGTCGGTGGGGGGCTTTCTTT,CASSGGGRWGAFF,13,TRBV6-1,many,-,TRBJ1-1
TGTGCCAGCAGTTACTCGACAGGGGTTCAGCCCCAGCATTTT,CASSYSTGVQPQHF,14,TRBV6-6,few,TRBD1,TRBJ1-5
TGCGCCAGCAGCCTATCAAGCTTAGCGGGAGGCGGGACCGGGGAGCTGTTTTTT,CASSLSSLAGGGTGELFF,18,TRBV4-3,many,TRBD2,TRBJ2-2
TGCAGTGTCCAGGACGGCAGTACGAGATACAATGAGCAGTTCTTC,CSVQDGSTRYNEQFF,15,TRBV20-1,many,-,TRBJ2-1
TGTGCCAGCAGTTCGGGGACAGGGGCAAATCAGCCCCAGCATTTT,CASSSGTGANQPQHF,15,TRBV6-2/TRBV6-3,-,TRBD1,TRBJ1-5
TGTGCCAGCACCTTAGGGACAGGGGACTACGAGCAGTACTTC,CASTLGTGDYEQYF,14,TRBV7-6,many,TRBD1,TRBJ2-7
TGTGCCAGCAGTGACGCGGAAAATGAAAAACTGTTTTTT,CASSDAENEKLFF,13,TRBV6-1,medium-sized,-,TRBJ1-4
TGTGCCAGCAGCTCCTCCTGGACGGACTATGGCTACACCTTC,CASSSSWTDYGYTF,14,TRBV9,-,-,TRBJ1-2
TGTGCCAGCAGCTCCCTGAGAGGCACTTCCGACAATGAGCAGGTCTTC,CASSSLRGTSDNEQVF,16,TRBV7-2,once,-,TRBJ2-1
TGTGCCAGCAGCGGGTTTGGGGGAGGGACTGAAGCTTTCTTT,CASSGFGGGTEAFF,14,TRBV9,many,-,TRBJ1-1
TGCAGTGCTAGACCTCCGGGTCTAGCGGCTCAGTACTTC,CSARPPGLAAQYF,13,TRBV20-1,many,TRBD2,TRBJ2-7
TGCGCCAGCAGCCTATTCCCGGGACAGGCGGGTGAAAAACTGTTTTTT,CASSLFPGQAGEKLFF,16,TRBV4-1,few,TRBD1,TRBJ1-4
TGTGCCAGCAGTTTATGGTCTGGAACCGGGGAGCTGTTTTTT,CASSLWSGTGELFF,14,TRBV28,many,-,TRBJ2-2
TGTGCCAGCAATGAAGCGGTAGGGTCCAAAGAGACGCAGTATTTT,CASNEAVGSKETQYF,15,TRBV6-1,few,-,TRBJ2-3
TGTGCCAGCAGTGGACGTACAGGTTTTGGGGGTCAGCCCCAGCATTTT,CASSGRTGFGGQPQHF,16,TRBV6-1,-,-,TRBJ1-5
TGTGCCAGCAGCCCAGGGACCTTCGATTATGGCTACACCTTC,CASSPGTFDYGYTF,14,TRBV3-1,-,-,TRBJ1-2
TGTGCCAGCAGTTTAGGCAGCTATGGCTACACCTTC,CASSLGSYGYTF,12,TRBV28,-,-,TRBJ1-2
TGCGCCAGCAGCCAAGATCGGACGGGCTCCTACAATGAGCAGTTCTTC,CASSQDRTGSYNEQFF,16,TRBV4-1,many,-,TRBJ2-1
TGTGCCAGCAGCTCGACATCCTCGGGCGGCTACACCTTC,CASSSTSSGGYTF,13,TRBV7-9,many,-,TRBJ1-2
TGTGCCAGCTGTAATTCCTACGAGCAGTACTTC,CASCNSYEQYF,11,TRBV28,medium-sized,-,TRBJ2-7
TGTGCCAGCAGTGGGGGCGGGAGAAGGAGCGGGGAGCTGTTTTTT,CASSGGGRRSGELFF,15,TRBV7-2,-,-,TRBJ2-2
TGTGCCAGCAGTTATGGGCCTGAAGCTTTCTTT,CASSYGPEAFF,11,TRBV6-5,few,-,TRBJ1-1
TGTGCCATCAGTGTGAACTTTTGGGACATTCAGTACTTC,CAISVNFWDIQYF,13,TRBV10-3,many,-,TRBJ2-4
TGTGCCAGCAGTTATGGTACCCCGGATCAGCCCCAGCATTTT,CASSYGTPDQPQHF,14,TRBV6-9,few,-,TRBJ1-5
TGTGCCAGCAGTTTCGCTCAAGACACAGATACGCAGTATTTT,CASSFAQDTDTQYF,14,TRBV28,many,-,TRBJ2-3
TGTGCCAGCAGCCTCCCTCCGACAGGGCGGGGGGAGGATACGCAGTATTTT,CASSLPPTGRGEDTQYF,17,TRBV6-1,few,-,TRBJ2-3
TGTGCCAGCAGCCCGTTAGGGGACAGGCCAAATTCACCCCTCCACTTT,CASSPLGDRPNSPLHF,16,TRBV12-3/TRBV12-4,-,TRBD1,TRBJ1-6
TGTGCCAGCACACGCAAAGGCGGGGGTAATTCACCCCTCCACTTT,CASTRKGGGNSPLHF,15,TRBV6-1,few,-,TRBJ1-6